The T cell receptor (beta chain) described here comes from a study of cytomegalovirus exposure and HLA in healthy donors. Findings of the study overall: In a later analysis, at a false discovery rate of 0.05, roughly 16,000 TCR beta sequences matched HLA alleles. A later analysis linked a missense variant in DCLRE1C to the trimming of TCR beta V and J genes.

J lost 4 bases, V lost 2 bases, and 1 base had no gene match. The CDR3 spans 13 residues. Germline V lookup: CDR1 GTSNPN, CDR2 SVGIG (reference sequence). 60 Vbeta and 13 Jbeta primers were used in PCR. Repertoires were generated with immunoSEQ multiplex PCR, while TCRdb's copy carries only in-frame clones and drops some. The table includes around 150,000 clones, around 79% detected once. This clone was counted a single time. Its antigen is not known. The same CDR3 arises from other DNA sequences in this sample as well. The receptor comes from a man aged 35-49 years in good health and CMV-seropositive. The sample consisted of PBMCs. The rearrangement uses TRBV30 and TRBJ1-5, with TRBD1 matching over 8 bases. The chain's CDR3 is CAWSTGGNQPQHF. In nucleotides, the CDR3 is TGTGCCTGGAGTACAGGGGGGAATCAGCCCCAGCATTTT.